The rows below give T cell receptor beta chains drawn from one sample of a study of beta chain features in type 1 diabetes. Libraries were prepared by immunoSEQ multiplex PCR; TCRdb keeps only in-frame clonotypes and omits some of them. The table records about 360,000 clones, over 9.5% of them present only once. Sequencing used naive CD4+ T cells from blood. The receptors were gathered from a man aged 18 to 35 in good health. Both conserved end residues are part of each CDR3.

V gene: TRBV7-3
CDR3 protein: CASSFGGARTDTQYF

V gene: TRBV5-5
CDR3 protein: CASSIGPAGTGELFF

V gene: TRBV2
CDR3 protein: CASSEDRSYEQYF

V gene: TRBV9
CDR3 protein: CASSLRAGDNNEQFF

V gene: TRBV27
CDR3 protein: CASSKIRRGGLYGNQPQHF

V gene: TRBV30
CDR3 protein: CAWSFGQFSYEQYF

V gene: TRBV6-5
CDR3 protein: CASKRGNTEAFF

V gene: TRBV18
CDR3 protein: CASSPRGTGDNEQFF

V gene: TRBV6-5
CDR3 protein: CASSPGSYEQYF

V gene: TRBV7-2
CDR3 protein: CASSSTSGSYEQYF

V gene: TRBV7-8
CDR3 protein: CASRLRGGNTIYF

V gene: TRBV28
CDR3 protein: CASETTGTNQETQYF

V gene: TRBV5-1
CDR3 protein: CASSLSGGAVDTQYF

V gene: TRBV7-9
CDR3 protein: CASSFSRKETQYF

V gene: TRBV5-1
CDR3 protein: CASRTGAANTEAFF

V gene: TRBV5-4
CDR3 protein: CASSPGQVNTEAFF

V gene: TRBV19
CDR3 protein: CASSNSGTGVGSYEQYF

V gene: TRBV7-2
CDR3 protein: CASSSLKNEQFF

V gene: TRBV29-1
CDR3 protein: CSVGGREIEQYF

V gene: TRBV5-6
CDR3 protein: CASSTGQNYGYTF

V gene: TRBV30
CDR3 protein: CAWSVSLAQDTQYF

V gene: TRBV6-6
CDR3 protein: CASSYYRGQPQHF

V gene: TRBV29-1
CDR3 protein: CSVDGALGNTIYF

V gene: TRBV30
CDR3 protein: CAWSRGTGNTIYF

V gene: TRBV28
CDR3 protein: CASSSDRDRGNSNQPQHF

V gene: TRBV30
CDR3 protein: CAWGQGDGYTF

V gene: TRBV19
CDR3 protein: CASRREMNTEAFF

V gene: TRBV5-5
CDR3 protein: CASSYPGNYGYTF

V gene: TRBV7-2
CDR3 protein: CASSLGLYQPQHF

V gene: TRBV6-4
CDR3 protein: CASSERWSGELFF

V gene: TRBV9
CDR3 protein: CAEKRGGSNEQFF

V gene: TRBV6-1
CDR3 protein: CASSERSPGRTDTQYF

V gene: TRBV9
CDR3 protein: CASSGGGSRDEQFF

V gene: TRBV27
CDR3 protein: CASSWRGADTQYF